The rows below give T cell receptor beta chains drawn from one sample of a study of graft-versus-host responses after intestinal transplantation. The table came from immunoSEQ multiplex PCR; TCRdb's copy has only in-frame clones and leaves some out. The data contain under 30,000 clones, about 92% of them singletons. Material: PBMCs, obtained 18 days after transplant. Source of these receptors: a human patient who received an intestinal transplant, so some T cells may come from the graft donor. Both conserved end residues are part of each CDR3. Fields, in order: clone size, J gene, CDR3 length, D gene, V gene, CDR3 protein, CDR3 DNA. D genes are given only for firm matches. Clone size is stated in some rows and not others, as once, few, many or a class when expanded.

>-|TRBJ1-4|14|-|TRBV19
CASSIPGGGEKLFF
TGTGCCAGTAGTATCCCTGGGGGGGGAGAAAAACTGTTTTTT
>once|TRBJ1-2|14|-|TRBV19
CASDRGENPYGYTF
TGTGCCAGTGATCGAGGCGAGAACCCATATGGCTACACCTTC
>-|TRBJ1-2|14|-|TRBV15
CATSRGSGAYGYTF
TGTGCCACCAGCAGGGGCTCAGGGGCCTATGGCTACACCTTC
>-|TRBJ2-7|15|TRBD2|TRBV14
CASSQLAGGTYEQYF
TGTGCCAGCAGCCAATTAGCGGGGGGCACCTACGAGCAGTACTTC
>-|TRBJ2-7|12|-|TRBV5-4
CASSDRQDEQYF
TGTGCCAGCAGCGACAGACAGGACGAGCAGTACTTC
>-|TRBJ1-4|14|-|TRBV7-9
CASSSPEGNEKLFF
TGTGCCAGCAGCTCCCCCGAGGGTAATGAAAAACTGTTTTTT
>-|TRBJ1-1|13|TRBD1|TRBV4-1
CASTSSGGSEAFF
TGCGCCAGCACCTCATCAGGGGGTTCTGAAGCTTTCTTT
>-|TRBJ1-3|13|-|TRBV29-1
CSVVRPVGNTIYF
TGCAGCGTTGTCAGGCCCGTCGGAAACACCATATATTTT
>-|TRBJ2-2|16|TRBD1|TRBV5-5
CASSSGTGPNTGELFF
TGTGCCAGCAGCTCCGGGACAGGCCCGAACACCGGGGAGCTGTTTTTT
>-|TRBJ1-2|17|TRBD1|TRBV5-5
CASSLIASLTGNYGYTF
TGTGCCAGCAGCTTAATCGCCTCGTTGACAGGGAACTATGGCTACACCTTC
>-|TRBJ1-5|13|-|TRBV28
CASSLLANQPQHF
TGTGCCAGCAGTTTACTGGCCAATCAGCCCCAGCATTTT
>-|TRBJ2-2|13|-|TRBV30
CAWRKPITGELFF
TGTGCCTGGAGGAAACCGATCACCGGGGAGCTGTTTTTT
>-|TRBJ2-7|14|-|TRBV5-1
CASSGQRGNDEQYF
TGCGCCAGCTCCGGGCAGAGGGGAAACGACGAGCAGTACTTC
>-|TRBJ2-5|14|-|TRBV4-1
CASSQVLARETQYF
TGCGCCAGCAGCCAAGTTTTAGCCCGTGAGACCCAGTACTTC
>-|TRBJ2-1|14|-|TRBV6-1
CASSDRGNRNEQFF
TGTGCCAGCAGTGACCGGGGTAACAGGAATGAGCAGTTCTTC
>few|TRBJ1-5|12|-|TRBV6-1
CASSAGVLPQHF
TGTGCCAGCAGCGCAGGGGTTTTGCCCCAGCATTTT
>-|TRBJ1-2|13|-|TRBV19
CASSTVSVYGYTF
TGTGCCAGTAGTACCGTGAGCGTTTATGGCTACACCTTC
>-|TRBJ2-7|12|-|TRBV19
CASSIPGYEQYF
TGTGCCAGTAGCATTCCGGGCTACGAGCAGTACTTC
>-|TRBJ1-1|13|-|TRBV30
CAWSVVGGTEAFF
TGTGCCTGGAGTGTCGTGGGTGGCACTGAAGCTTTCTTT
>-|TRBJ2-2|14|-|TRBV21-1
CASSKQDNTGELFF
TGTGCCAGCAGCAAACAGGACAACACCGGGGAGCTGTTTTTT
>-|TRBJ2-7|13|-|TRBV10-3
CAISDTTEYEQYF
TGTGCCATCAGTGATACGACAGAATACGAGCAGTACTTC
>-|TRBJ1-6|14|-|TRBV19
CASIGSSYNSPLHF
TGTGCCAGTATAGGGAGCTCCTATAATTCACCCCTCCACTTT
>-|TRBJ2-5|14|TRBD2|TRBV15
CATSGGLAPETQYF
TGTGCCACCAGCGGGGGACTAGCTCCGGAGACCCAGTACTTC
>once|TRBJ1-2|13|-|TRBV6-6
CASSYSSGGGYTF
TGTGCCAGCAGTTACTCGTCCGGGGGTGGCTACACCTTC
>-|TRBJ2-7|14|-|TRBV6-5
CASNPAGALYEQYF
TGTGCCAGCAACCCCGCGGGGGCACTATACGAGCAGTACTTC
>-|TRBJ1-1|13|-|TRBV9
CASTAPGNTEAFF
TGTGCCAGCACGGCTCCTGGGAACACTGAAGCTTTCTTT
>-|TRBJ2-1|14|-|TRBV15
CATSRDTSLYEQFF
TGTGCCACCAGCAGAGATACCAGCCTCTATGAGCAGTTCTTC
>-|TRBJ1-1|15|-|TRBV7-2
CASSSLTGLWTEAFF
TGTGCCAGCAGCAGCCTAACAGGGTTGTGGACTGAAGCTTTCTTT
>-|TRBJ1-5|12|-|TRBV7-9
CRGSYSNQPQHF
TGTAGGGGCAGTTATAGCAATCAGCCCCAGCATTTT
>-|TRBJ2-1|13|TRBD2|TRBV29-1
CSVGLAGYNEQFF
TGCAGCGTTGGACTAGCGGGGTACAATGAGCAGTTCTTC
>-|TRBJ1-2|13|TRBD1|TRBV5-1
CASSSGQGAGYTF
TGCGCCAGCAGCTCCGGACAGGGGGCTGGCTACACCTTC
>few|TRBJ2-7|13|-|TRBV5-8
CASSPTYTYEQYF
TGTGCCAGCAGCCCCACGTACACCTACGAGCAGTACTTC
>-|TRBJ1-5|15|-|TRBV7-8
CASSLYRVGNQPQHF
TGTGCCAGCAGCTTATACAGGGTTGGCAATCAGCCCCAGCATTTT
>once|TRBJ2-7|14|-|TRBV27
CASSLGGTPYEQYF
TGTGCCAGCAGTTTAGGGGGGACTCCCTACGAGCAGTACTTC
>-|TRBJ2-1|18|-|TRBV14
CASSQDSGTESSYNEQFF
TGTGCCAGCAGCCAAGACAGCGGGACAGAAAGCTCCTACAATGAGCAGTTCTTC
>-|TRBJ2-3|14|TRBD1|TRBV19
CATDDRGTTDTQYF
TGTGCCACTGATGACAGGGGGACCACAGATACGCAGTATTTT
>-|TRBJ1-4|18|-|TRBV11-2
CASSLPADVGLTNEKLFF
TGTGCCAGCAGCTTACCCGCGGACGTGGGATTGACTAATGAAAAACTGTTTTTT